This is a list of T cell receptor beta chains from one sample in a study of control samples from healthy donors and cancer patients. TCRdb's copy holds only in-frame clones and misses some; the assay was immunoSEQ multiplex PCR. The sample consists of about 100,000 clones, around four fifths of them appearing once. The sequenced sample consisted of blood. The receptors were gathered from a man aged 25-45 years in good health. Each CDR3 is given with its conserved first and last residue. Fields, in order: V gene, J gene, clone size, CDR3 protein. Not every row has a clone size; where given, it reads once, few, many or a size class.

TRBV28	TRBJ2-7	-	CASSFRANHREQYF
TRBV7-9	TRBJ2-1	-	CASSLAGWGFF
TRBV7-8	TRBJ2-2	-	CASSLLSRGTGELFF
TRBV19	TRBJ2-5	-	CASSIGTAKETQYF
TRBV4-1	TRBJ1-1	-	CASSQVEGAEAFF
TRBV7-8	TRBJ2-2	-	CASSLKQGLTGELFF
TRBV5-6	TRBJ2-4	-	CASSLGLAAGNIQYF
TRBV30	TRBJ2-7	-	CAWTPKIWQGAGEQYF
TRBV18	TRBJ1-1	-	CASSPFRDRGNTEAFF
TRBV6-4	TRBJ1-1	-	CASSERTGGTEAFF
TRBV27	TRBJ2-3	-	CASSFGQGRGDTQYF
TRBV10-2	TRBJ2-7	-	CASSERGSEQYF
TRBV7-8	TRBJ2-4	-	CASSPGGGGALQYVQYF
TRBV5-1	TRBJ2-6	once	CASSWANVLTF
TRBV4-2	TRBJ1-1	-	CASSQIFGSEAFF
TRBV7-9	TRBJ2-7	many	CASSFRTSGGPSYEQYF
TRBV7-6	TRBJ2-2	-	CASSPTRLTGELFF
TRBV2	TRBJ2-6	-	CASRGDGANVLTF
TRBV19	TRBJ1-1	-	CASTPGGRTEAFF
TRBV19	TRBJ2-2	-	CASSSGWDTGELFF
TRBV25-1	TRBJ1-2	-	CASSGGGWDGYTF
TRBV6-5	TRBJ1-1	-	CASSYKTGMSREAFF
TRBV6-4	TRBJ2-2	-	CAGSELGQPNTGELFF
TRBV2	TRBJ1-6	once	CASTPLGNSPLHF
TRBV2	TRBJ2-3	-	CASRRLAGGTTDTQYF
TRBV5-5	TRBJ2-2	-	CASSFGTGRELFF
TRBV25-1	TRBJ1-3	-	CASSEYADSSGNTIYF
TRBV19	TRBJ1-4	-	CASSAGGSTNEKLFF
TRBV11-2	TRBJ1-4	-	CASSLRGTDSATNEKLFF
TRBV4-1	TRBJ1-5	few	CASSPRDIRVGGNQPQHF
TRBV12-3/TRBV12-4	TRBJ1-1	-	CASSRGPPATFF
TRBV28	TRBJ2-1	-	CASSGRGRWYNEQFF
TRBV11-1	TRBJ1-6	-	CASSLGYRAGNSPLHF
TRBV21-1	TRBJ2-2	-	CASSKDPRESNTGELFF
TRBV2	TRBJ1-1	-	CASESDTPNTEAFF
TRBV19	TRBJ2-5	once	CASSSGGSRETQYF
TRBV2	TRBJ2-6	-	CASTFFGANVLTF
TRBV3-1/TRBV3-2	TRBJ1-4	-	CASSGQRNEKLFF
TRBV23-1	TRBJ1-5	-	CATTVIQGEGYSNQPQHF